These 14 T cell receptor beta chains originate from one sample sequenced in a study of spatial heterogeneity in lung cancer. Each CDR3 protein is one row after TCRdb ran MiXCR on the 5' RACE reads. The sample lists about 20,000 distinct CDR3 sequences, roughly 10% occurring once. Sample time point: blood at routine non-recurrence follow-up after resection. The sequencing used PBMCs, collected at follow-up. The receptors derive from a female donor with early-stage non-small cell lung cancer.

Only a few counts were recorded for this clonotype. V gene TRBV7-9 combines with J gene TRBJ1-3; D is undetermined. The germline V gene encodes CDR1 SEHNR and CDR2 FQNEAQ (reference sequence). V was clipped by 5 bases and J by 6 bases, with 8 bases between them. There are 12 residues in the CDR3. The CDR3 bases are TGTGCCAGCAGCGCGAAACAAAACACCATATATTTT. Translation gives CASSAKQNTIYF.

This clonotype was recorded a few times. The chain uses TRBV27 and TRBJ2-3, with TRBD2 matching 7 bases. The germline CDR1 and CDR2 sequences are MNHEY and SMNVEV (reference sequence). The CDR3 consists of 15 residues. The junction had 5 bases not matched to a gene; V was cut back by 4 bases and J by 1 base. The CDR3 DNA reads TGTGCCAGCAGTTCGGAGGGGAGGGGCACAGATACGCAGTATTTT. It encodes CASSSEGRGTDTQYF.

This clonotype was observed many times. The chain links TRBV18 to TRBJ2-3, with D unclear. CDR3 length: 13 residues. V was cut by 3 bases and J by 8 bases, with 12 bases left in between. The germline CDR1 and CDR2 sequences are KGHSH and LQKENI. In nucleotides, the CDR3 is TGTGCCAGCTCACCGGAAGACTGGGGTACGCAGTATTTT. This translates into CASSPEDWGTQYF.

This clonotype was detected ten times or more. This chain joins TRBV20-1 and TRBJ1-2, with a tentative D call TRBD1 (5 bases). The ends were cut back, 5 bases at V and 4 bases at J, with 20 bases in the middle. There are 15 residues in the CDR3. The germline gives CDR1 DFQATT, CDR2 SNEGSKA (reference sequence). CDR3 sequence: CSAAPRQTIFYGYTF. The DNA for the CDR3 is TGCAGTGCTGCCCCTCGACAGACCATTTTCTATGGCTACACCTTC.

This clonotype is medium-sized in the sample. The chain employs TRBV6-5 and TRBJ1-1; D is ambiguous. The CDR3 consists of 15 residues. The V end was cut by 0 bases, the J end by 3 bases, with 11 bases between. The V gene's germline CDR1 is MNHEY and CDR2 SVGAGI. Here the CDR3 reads CASSYSVLLDTEAFF. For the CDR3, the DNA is TGTGCCAGCAGTTACTCGGTGCTGTTGGACACTGAAGCTTTCTTT.

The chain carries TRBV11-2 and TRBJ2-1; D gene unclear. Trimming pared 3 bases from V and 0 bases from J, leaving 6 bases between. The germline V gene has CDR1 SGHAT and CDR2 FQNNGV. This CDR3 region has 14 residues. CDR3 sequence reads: CASSFDISYNEQFF. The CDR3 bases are TGTGCCAGCAGCTTCGATATCTCCTACAATGAGCAGTTCTTC.

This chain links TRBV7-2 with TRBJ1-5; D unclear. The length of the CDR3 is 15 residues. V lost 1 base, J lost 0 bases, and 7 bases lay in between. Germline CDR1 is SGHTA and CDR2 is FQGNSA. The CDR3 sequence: CASSLEWDSNQPQHF. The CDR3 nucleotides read TGTGCCAGCAGCTTAGAGTGGGATAGCAATCAGCCCCAGCATTTT. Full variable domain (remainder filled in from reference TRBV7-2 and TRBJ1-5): GAGVSQSPSNKVTEKGKDVELRCDPISGHTALYWYRQSLGQGLEFLIYFQGNSAPDKSGLPSDRFSAERTGGSVSTLTIQRTQQEDSAVYLCASSLEWDSNQPQHFGDGTRLSIL.

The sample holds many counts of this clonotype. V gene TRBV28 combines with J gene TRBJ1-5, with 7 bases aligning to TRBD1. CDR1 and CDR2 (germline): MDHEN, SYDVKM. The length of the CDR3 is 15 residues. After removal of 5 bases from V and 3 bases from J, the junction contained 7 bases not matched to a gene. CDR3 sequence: CASSPGTVFNQPQHF. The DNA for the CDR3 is TGTGCCAGCAGTCCCGGGACAGTCTTCAATCAGCCCCAGCATTTT.

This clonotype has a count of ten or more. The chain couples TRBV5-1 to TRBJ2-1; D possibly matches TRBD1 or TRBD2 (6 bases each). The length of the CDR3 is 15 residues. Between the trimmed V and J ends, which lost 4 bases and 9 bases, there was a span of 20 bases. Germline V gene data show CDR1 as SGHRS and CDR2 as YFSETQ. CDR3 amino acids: CASSPEGGGYVEQFF. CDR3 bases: TGCGCCAGCAGCCCTGAGGGGGGAGGTTACGTTGAGCAGTTCTTC. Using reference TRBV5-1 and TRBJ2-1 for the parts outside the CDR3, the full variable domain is KAGVTQTPRYLIKTRGQQVTLSCSPISGHRSVSWYQQTPGQGLQFLFEYFSETQRNKGNFPGRFSGRQFSNSRSEMNVSTLELGDSALYLCASSPEGGGYVEQFFGPGTRLTVL.

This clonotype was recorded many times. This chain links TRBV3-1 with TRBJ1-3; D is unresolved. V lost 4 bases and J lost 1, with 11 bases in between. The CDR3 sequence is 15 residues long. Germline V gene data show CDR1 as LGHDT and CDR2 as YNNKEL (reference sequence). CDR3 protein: CASSPTPGSGNTIYF. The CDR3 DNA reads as TGTGCCAGCAGCCCTACGCCAGGTTCTGGAAACACCATATATTTT.

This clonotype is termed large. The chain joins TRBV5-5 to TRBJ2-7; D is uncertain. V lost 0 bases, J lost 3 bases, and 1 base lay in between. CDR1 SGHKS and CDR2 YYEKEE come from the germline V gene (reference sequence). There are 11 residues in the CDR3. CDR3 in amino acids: CASSLDYEQYF. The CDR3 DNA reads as TGTGCCAGCAGCTTGGACTACGAGCAGTACTTC.

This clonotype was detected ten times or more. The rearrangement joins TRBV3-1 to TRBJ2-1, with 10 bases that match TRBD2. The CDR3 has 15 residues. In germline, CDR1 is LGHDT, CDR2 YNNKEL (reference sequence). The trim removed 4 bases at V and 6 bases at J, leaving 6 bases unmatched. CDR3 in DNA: TGTGCCAGCAGCCGCGTAGCGGGAGGAGGCAATGAGCAGTTCTTC. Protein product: CASSRVAGGGNEQFF.

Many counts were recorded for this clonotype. The CDR3 is CASSLLVPGPKNIQYF. The CDR3 DNA reads as TGTGCCAGCAGTTTATTGGTACCGGGACCGAAAAACATTCAGTACTTC. V usage is TRBV28 and J usage is TRBJ2-4; tentatively, D is TRBD1 or TRBD2 (5 bases each). The CDR3 is 16 residues long. CDR1 and CDR2 from the germline V gene are MDHEN and SYDVKM. Trimming left V 1 base short and J 4 bases short, with 14 bases between.

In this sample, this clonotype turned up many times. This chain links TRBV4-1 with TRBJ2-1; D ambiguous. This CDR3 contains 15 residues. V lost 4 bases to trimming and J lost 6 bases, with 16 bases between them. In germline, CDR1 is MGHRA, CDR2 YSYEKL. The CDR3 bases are TGCGCCAGCAGCCGGCAAGGACCGAACTTCAATGAGCAGTTCTTC. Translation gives CASSRQGPNFNEQFF.